The rows below give T cell receptor beta chains drawn from one sample of a study of cytotoxic CD8 clonotypes in ibrutinib-treated CLL. Using immunoSEQ multiplex PCR, the repertoire was profiled, and TCRdb retains in-frame clones only, with some absent. Found here are about 200,000 clones, approximately 72% of them singletons; the top ten hold roughly an eighth. The specimen was PBMCs, collected after 24 months of ibrutinib treatment. The receptors derive from a human donor with chronic lymphocytic leukemia. The conserved cysteine and the conserved F or W are not part of the CDR3 here. Each record gives: clone size, J gene, CDR3 length, V gene, CDR3 protein. The listing skips clone size in some rows; elsewhere it reads once, few, many or a size class.

- | TRBJ2-7 | 12 | TRBV27 | ASSTPGLPYEQY
- | TRBJ2-2 | 12 | TRBV11-2 | ASSLDTLAGELF
few | TRBJ2-2 | 11 | TRBV11-3 | ASSPGRTGELF
- | TRBJ2-1 | 13 | TRBV27 | ASSLSIGYWDEQF
- | TRBJ2-5 | 13 | TRBV18 | ASSPEDRGRETQY
once | TRBJ2-6 | 15 | TRBV30 | AWSVRLGRTGANVLT
- | TRBJ1-2 | 13 | TRBV28 | ASSPASVSNYGYT
few | TRBJ2-7 | 10 | TRBV28 | ASSRTGWGQY
few | TRBJ1-4 | 12 | TRBV7-9 | ASSTGQATEKLF
- | TRBJ2-7 | 9 | TRBV20-1 | SATGYREQY
- | TRBJ2-7 | 13 | TRBV7-2 | ASSLALGSPYEQY
- | TRBJ2-7 | 11 | TRBV10-3 | AIMKQGGNEQY
- | TRBJ1-1 | 11 | TRBV29-1 | SGVTAMNTEAF
- | TRBJ1-2 | 12 | TRBV15 | ATSRVHSAYGYT
- | TRBJ2-7 | 13 | TRBV5-4 | ASSSGTGNPYEQY
once | TRBJ2-3 | 12 | TRBV10-3 | AISGNSSTDTQY
- | TRBJ2-7 | 14 | TRBV5-1 | ASSRFSGRKAYEQY
few | TRBJ2-7 | 12 | TRBV28 | ASSLFGTDYEQY
- | TRBJ2-1 | 11 | TRBV25-1 | ASSAGGFNEQF
- | TRBJ2-3 | 13 | TRBV30 | AWSTTRPGTDTQY
- | TRBJ2-2 | 11 | TRBV30 | AWYRGRPGELF
- | TRBJ1-1 | 11 | TRBV18 | ASSPSGTGEAF
- | TRBJ1-2 | 11 | TRBV28 | ASSWTGRGGYT
- | TRBJ1-1 | 11 | TRBV2 | ASLQGGNTEAF
- | TRBJ2-3 | 17 | TRBV5-1 | ASSPRLAGGKGSTDTQY
- | TRBJ2-1 | 9 | TRBV19 | ASSMLGEPF